Described below is a single TCR beta chain sequence and its context. Trimming shortened V by 5 bases and J by 0 bases, and 8 bases separated the two germline ends. CDR3 size: 14 residues. The data belong to a study of T cells after yellow fever vaccination. TCRdb recomputed calls from the 5' RACE reads with MiXCR, one row per CDR3 protein. The sample records about 74,000 distinct CDR3 sequences, roughly 6.9% being singletons. The sequence was collected from a man aged 18 to 30 who received the YFV17D yellow fever vaccine. This sample comprised CD8+ T cells sorted from PBMCs, obtained 5 to 6 days after the first yellow fever vaccination. The V call is TRBV12-3 or TRBV12-4, the J call TRBJ1-5, with D possibly being TRBD1 (5 bases). CDR3 coding DNA: TGTGCCAGCAGTAGGGACGGTAGCAATCAGCCCCAGCATTTT. As protein: CASSRDGSNQPQHF.